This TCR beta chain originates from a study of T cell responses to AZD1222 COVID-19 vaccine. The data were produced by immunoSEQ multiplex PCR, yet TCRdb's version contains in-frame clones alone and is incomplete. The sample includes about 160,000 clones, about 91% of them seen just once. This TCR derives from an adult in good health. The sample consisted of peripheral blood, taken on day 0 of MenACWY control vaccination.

The CDR3 coding sequence is TGTGCCAGCAGGGCCCTAGGAGGCACTGAAGCTTTCTTT. It codes for CASRALGGTEAFF. The V gene is TRBV11-3, the J gene TRBJ1-1; no reliable D call. The CDR3 length is 13 residues. Deletions cut 6 bases from V and 4 bases from J, with 12 bases between. Germline V CDR1 and CDR2: SGHNT, YENEEA.